This entry lists 10 T cell receptor beta chains sequenced from one sample in a study of T cells after yellow fever vaccination. From the 5' RACE reads, TCRdb called clonotypes with MiXCR, one entry per CDR3 protein. The sample lists about 630,000 distinct CDR3 sequences, around an eighth occurring once. The sequences come from PBMCs, collected on the day of the yellow fever booster vaccination. All receptors derive from a man younger than 40 who received the YFV17D yellow fever vaccine.

This clonotype has just a few counts. This chain links TRBV20-1 with TRBJ2-5; 7 bases align to TRBD2. Germline V CDR1 and CDR2: DFQATT, SNEGSKA (reference sequence). The J segment lost 4 bases and the V segment lost 6 bases, leaving 11 bases of the junction unmatched. This CDR3 has 14 residues. The CDR3 is CSALMAGVRETQYF. CDR3 coding DNA: TGCAGTGCCCTTATGGCGGGAGTTAGAGAGACCCAGTACTTC.

As for this clonotype: A single base separates this from a much larger clone, so it may be a read error. The rearrangement joins TRBV7-2 to TRBJ2-7, with 9 positions matching TRBD1. From germline, CDR1 is SGHTA and CDR2 FQGNSA. The J segment lost 3 bases and the V segment lost 4 bases, leaving 7 bases of the junction unmatched. This CDR3 is built from 15 residues. The CDR3 spells CASSSGQGSIYEQYF. In DNA, the CDR3 is TGTGCCAGCAGCTCCGGACAGGGGTCGATCTACGAGCAGTACTTC.

This clonotype was counted many times. This chain links TRBV7-8 with TRBJ2-5, with 7 nucleotides matching TRBD1. V was clipped by 5 bases and J by 6 bases; unmatched bases: 12. The CDR3 spans 15 residues. Germline CDR1 SGHVS, CDR2 FQNEAQ. CDR3 protein: CASSQDRQGGKTQYF. In nucleotides, the CDR3 is TGTGCCAGCAGCCAAGATAGACAGGGTGGAAAGACCCAGTACTTC. The whole variable domain, remainder taken from reference TRBV7-8 and TRBJ2-5, is GAGVSQSPRYKVAKRGQDVALRCDPISGHVSLFWYQQALGQGPEFLTYFQNEAQLDKSGLPSDRFFAERPEGSVSTLKIQRTQQEDSAVYLCASSQDRQGGKTQYFGPGTRLLVL.

This clonotype was detected ten times or more. This chain connects TRBV7-8 to TRBJ2-5, with D perhaps TRBD1 (6 bases). Between the trimmed V and J ends, which lost 4 bases and 5 bases, there was a span of 8 bases. The CDR3 loop spans 12 amino acids. In germline, CDR1 is SGHVS, CDR2 FQNEAQ. CDR3 DNA sequence: TGTGCCAGCAGCTGGACAGTGGAGACCCAGTACTTC. It specifies CASSWTVETQYF.

The chain carries TRBV24-1 and TRBJ1-1, with D unresolved. From germline, CDR1 is KGHDR and CDR2 SFDVKD. The CDR3 is 13 amino acids. Trimming stripped 7 bases from V and 1 base from J, with 9 bases between. CDR3 in DNA: TGTGCCACCAGCAGTGAGGGGAACACTGAAGCTTTCTTT. It is translated as CATSSEGNTEAFF.

This clonotype was detected only a few times. V gene TRBV5-1 combines with J gene TRBJ2-5, with a weak D call TRBD2 (6 bases). The V gene's germline CDR1 is SGHRS and CDR2 YFSETQ. The CDR3 runs to 13 residues. The V gene lost 4 bases and the J gene lost 5 bases, with 12 bases spanning the gap. The CDR3 nucleotides read TGCGCCAGCAGCGAGGGACTGGGGGAGACCCAGTACTTC. This gives the protein CASSEGLGETQYF.

This clonotype was observed many times. This chain links TRBV24-1 with TRBJ2-1; 14 nucleotides match TRBD2. The CDR3 loop spans 18 amino acids. J was trimmed by 4 bases and V by 2 bases; bases with no gene match: 6. Germline V CDR1 and CDR2: KGHDR, SFDVKD. Written as DNA, the CDR3 is TGTGCCACCAGTGATTCGACTAGCGGGAGGGCTGGGTACAATGAGCAGTTCTTC. This translates into CATSDSTSGRAGYNEQFF.

In its sample, this clonotype was seen a few times. For the CDR3, the DNA is TGTGCCAGCAGCCCCTCTGGCAGCGTATCTGAGCAGTTCTTC. It is translated as CASSPSGSVSEQFF. The chain combines TRBV7-3 with TRBJ2-1; D not certain. V lost 5 bases to trimming and J lost 9 bases, with 17 bases between them. Germline V gene lookup returns CDR1 SGHTA and CDR2 FQGTGA. This CDR3 comprises 14 residues.

This clonotype was counted between two and nine times. The genes are TRBV11-2 and TRBJ2-1, with D perhaps matching TRBD1 (5 bases). The CDR3 spans 17 residues. Trimming removed 3 bases from V and 0 bases from J, with 15 bases in between. Germline assignment: CDR1 SGHAT and CDR2 FQNNGV. CDR3 loop: CASSFFQGFSSYNEQFF. CDR3 DNA: TGTGCCAGCAGCTTCTTCCAGGGCTTCAGCTCCTACAATGAGCAGTTCTTC.

In this sample, this clonotype turned up once. This chain links TRBV19 with TRBJ2-1; 10 bases match TRBD1. Germline CDR1 LNHDA, CDR2 SQIVND (reference sequence). V dropped 1 base and J dropped 7; count of bases not matched to a gene: 7. The CDR3 contains 16 residues. CDR3 in amino acids: CASSIGPGQGRNEQFF. Written as DNA, the CDR3 is TGTGCCAGTAGTATAGGGCCGGGACAGGGGAGGAATGAGCAGTTCTTC.